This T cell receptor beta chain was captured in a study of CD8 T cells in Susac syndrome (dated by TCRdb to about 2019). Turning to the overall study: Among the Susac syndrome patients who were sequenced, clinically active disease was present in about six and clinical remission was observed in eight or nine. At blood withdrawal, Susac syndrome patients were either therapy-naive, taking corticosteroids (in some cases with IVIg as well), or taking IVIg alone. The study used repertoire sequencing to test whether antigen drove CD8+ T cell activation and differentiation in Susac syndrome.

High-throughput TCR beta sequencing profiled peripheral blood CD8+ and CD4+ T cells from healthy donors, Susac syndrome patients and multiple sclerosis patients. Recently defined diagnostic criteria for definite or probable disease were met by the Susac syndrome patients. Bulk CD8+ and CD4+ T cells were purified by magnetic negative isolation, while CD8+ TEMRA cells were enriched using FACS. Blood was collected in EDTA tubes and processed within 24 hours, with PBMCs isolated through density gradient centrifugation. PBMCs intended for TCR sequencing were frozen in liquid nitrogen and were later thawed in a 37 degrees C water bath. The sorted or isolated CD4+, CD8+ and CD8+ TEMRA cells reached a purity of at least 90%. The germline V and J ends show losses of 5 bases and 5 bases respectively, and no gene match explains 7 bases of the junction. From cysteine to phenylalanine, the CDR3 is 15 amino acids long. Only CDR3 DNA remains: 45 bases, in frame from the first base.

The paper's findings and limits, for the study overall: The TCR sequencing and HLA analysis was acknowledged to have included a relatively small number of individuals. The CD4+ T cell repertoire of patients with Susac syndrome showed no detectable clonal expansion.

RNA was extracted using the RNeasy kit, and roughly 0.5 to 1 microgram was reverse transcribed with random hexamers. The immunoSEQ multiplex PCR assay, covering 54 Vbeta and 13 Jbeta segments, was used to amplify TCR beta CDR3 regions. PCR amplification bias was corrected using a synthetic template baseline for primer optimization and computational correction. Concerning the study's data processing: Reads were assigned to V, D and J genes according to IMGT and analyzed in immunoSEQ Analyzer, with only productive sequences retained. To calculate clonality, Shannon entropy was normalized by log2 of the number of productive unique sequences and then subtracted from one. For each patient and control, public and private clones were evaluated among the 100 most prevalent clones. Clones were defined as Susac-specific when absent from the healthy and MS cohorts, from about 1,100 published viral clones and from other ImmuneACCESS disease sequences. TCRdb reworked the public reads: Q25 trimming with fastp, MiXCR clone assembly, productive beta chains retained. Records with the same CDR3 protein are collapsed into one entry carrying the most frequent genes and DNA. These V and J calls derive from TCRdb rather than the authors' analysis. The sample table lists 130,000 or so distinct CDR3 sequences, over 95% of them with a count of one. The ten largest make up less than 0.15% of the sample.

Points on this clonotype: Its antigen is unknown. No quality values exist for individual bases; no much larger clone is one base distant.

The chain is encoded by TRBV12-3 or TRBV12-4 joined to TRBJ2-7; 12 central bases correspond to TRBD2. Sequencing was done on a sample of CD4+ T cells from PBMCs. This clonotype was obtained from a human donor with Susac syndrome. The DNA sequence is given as TGTGCCAGCAGTCCTACGACTAGCGGGAGCAACGAGCAGTACTTC. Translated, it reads CASSPTTSGSNEQYF.